The source of this T cell receptor (beta chain) is a study of PD-1 blockade in classical Hodgkin lymphoma (dated by TCRdb to 2020 to 2022). Turning to the overall study: Nivolumab dosing was 3 mg/kg intravenously every 2 weeks, continuing until either disease progression or unacceptable toxicity. A peripheral blood immune signature of response to PD-1 blockade in classical Hodgkin lymphoma was defined using TCR beta sequencing and CyTOF.

As to this clone: No cognate antigen has been identified for it. One base away there is no much larger clone; base qualities are not given.

The CDR3 runs 16 residues from the cysteine to the phenylalanine. This entry keeps only the CDR3 DNA: 48 bases, framed from base 1. Trimming removed 0 bases from V and 0 bases from J, leaving 10 bases between the germline ends. CDR1 SGHRS and CDR2 YFSETQ were looked up in the germline V gene. Genomic DNA was isolated using the Qiagen DNeasy kit from unsorted PBMCs as well as from negatively selected CD4+ and CD8+ fractions. TCR beta CDR3 regions were subjected to amplification by immunoSEQ multiplex PCR with primers that anneal to V and J segments. Amplification bias was minimized using a synthetic immune receptor repertoire, and residual bias was removed computationally after sequencing. Processing in the source paper ran as follows. Repertoire diversity was quantified as the Shannon entropy index using custom Python scripts. The unsorted, CD4+ and CD8+ repertoires were each analyzed separately, with the exception of combined analyses, where CD4+ and CD8+ sequences were merged in silico. A clone was considered expanded if an increase in frequency of at least 2-fold after treatment relative to C1D1 was found, and a pseudocount of 0.5 was applied to clones undetected at baseline. Clones with 0 or 1 copy at C1D1 were defined as singleton clones, while clones with 2 or more copies were defined as non-singleton clones. Clones expanded in unsorted samples were assigned a CD4+, CD8+ or unknown annotation through matching of protein sequences in sorted samples from the same patient. Wilcoxon tests on paired samples were used to test changes in diversity from C1D1 to C4D1. As stored in TCRdb, this immuneACCESS dataset retains in-frame rearrangements with V and J assigned. A fraction of the clones does not appear; measured against another copy, unresolved V genes explain less than half of the discrepancy, and the remainder lacks a known reason. V and J calls and clone size are given by that table; D and trimming were obtained from the DNA. The sample table shows over 60,000 clones, and about two thirds are seen once. The top ten clonotypes cover roughly 9% of the sample.

The paper's findings and limits, for the study overall: Baseline diversity similar to that of newly diagnosed patients was observed in trial patients achieving complete response, whereas significantly lower diversity was observed in partial responders and progressors. The study was limited to a single clinical trial cohort, and causes of repertoire differences, possibly disease activity or prior therapy, remained undefined. Baseline TCR diversity was reported to be lower in newly diagnosed patients than in healthy donors and to be lower still in relapsed/refractory patients. By C4D1, a significant rise was seen in CD4+ TCR diversity but not in CD8+ TCR diversity (p=0.0027 vs p=0.16), and the rise was most apparent among complete responders (p=0.02). Lower diversity was seen in patients whose nivolumab began less than 1 year after ASCT, and these patients were left out of later analyses so that immune reconstitution would not confound the results.

Read against the paper, the sample's time point label means: cycle 2 day 1 (C2D1) of nivolumab. Relapse after autologous stem cell transplantation had occurred in all trial patients, and cohorts A, B and C were distinguished by prior brentuximab vedotin exposure. A total of about 51 patients with relapsed/refractory classical Hodgkin lymphoma made up the trial cohort, and each patient's best overall response was complete response, partial response or progressive disease. Single-agent nivolumab was administered to trial patients in the multi-cohort phase II CheckMate 205 trial. An independent review committee assessed best overall response by applying the 2007 International Working Group response criteria. Trial PBMCs were obtained immediately prior to nivolumab initiation (C1D1) and on therapy at cycle 2 day 1 and cycle 4 day 1. Peripheral blood was collected in 8 mL Vacutainer Cell Preparation Tubes, from which PBMCs were isolated by centrifugation and then cryopreserved.

The V and J segments used are TRBV5-1 and TRBJ1-3; the best D guess is TRBD1, with 6 bases matching. The TCR comes from a human donor with classical Hodgkin lymphoma. The specimen comprised peripheral blood mononuclear cells (PBMCs), sampled before the second cycle of nivolumab. The nucleotide sequence reads TGCGCCAGCAGCTTGGGACTACAGGGCTCTGGAAACACCATATATTTT. Its translation reads: CASSLGLQGSGNTIYF.